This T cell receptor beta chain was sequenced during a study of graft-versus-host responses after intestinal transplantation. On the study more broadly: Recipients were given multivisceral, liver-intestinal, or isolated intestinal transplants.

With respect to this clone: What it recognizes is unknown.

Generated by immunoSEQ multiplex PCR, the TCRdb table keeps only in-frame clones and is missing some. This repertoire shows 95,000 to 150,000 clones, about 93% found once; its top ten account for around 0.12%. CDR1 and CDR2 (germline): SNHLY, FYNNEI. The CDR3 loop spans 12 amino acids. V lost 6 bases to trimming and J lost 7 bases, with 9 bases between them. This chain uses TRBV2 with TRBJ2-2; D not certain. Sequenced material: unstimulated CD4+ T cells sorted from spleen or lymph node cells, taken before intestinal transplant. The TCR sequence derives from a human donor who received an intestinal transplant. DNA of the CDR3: TGTGCCAGCAGGATTATAGGCGGGGAGCTGTTTTTT. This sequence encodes CASRIIGGELFF.